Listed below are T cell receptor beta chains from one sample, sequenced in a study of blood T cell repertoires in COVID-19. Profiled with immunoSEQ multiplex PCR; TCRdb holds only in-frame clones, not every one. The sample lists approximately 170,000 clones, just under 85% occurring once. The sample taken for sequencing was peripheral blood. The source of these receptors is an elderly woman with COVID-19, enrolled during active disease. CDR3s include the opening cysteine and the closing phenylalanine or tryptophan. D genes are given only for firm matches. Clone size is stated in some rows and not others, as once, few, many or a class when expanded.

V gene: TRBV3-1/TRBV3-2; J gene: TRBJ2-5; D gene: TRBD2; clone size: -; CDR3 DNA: TGTGCCAGCAGCCGGGGACTAGCGGGAGGGGGAGAGACCCAGTACTTC; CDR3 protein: CASSRGLAGGGETQYF
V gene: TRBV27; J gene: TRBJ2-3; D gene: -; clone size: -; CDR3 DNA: TGTGCCAGCAGCGTAGGGGGCGGCCCAGGAGGGTTGGATACGCAGTATTTT; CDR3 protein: CASSVGGGPGGLDTQYF
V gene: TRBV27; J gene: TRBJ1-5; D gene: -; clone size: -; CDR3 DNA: TGTGCCAGCAGTTCCACGGGCGGGGGTCAGCCCCAGCATTTT; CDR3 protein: CASSSTGGGQPQHF
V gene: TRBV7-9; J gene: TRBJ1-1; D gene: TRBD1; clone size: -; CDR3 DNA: TGTGCCAGCAGCTTACCGACAGGGCCTAACACTGAAGCTTTCTTT; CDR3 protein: CASSLPTGPNTEAFF
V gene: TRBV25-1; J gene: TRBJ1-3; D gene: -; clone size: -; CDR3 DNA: TGTGCCAGCAGGGAGTTTCAGCTTCGAACTGGAAACACCATATATTTT; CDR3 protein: CASREFQLRTGNTIYF
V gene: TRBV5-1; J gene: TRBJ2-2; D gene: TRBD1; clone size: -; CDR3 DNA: TGCGCCAGCAGCCCCCGGACAGGGGACACCGGGGAGCTGTTTTTT; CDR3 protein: CASSPRTGDTGELFF
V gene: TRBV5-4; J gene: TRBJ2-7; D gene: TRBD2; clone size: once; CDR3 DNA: TGTGCCAGCAGCTCGGCAGCGGGACCCCCCCACGAGCAGTACTTC; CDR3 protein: CASSSAAGPPHEQYF
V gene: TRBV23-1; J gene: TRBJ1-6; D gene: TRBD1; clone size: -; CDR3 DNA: TGCGCCAGCAGTCAATTAAAAGGGGACAGGGGGTTCTCCTATAATTCACCCCTCCACTTT; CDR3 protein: CASSQLKGDRGFSYNSPLHF
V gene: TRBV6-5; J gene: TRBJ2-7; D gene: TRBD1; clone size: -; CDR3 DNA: TGTGCCAGCAGAACAGACAGGGCGGCCTACGAGCAGTACTTC; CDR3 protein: CASRTDRAAYEQYF
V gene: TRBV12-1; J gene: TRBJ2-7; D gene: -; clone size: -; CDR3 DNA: TGTGCCAGCAGCTTGGCCTGTCTAGCGGGGTCTTACGAGCAGTACTTC; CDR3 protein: CASSLACLAGSYEQYF
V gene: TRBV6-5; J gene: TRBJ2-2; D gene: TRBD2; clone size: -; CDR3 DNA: TGTGCCAGCAGGGGACTAGCGGGAGCCGGGGAGCTGTTTTTT; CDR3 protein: CASRGLAGAGELFF
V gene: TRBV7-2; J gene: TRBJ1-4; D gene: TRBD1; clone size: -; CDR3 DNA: TGTGCCAGCAAGGACAGGGTTGGTGAAAAACTGTTTTTT; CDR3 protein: CASKDRVGEKLFF
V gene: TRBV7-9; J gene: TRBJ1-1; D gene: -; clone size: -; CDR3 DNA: TGTGCCAGCACCAGCTGGGGGGGTGGCACTGAAGCTTTCTTT; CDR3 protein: CASTSWGGGTEAFF
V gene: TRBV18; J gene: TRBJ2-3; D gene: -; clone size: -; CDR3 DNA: TGTGCCAGCTCACACAGAGCAGATACGCAGTATTTT; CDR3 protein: CASSHRADTQYF
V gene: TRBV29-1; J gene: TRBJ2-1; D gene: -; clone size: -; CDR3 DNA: TGCAGCACAGGGCCCGAGCAGTTCTTC; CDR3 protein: CSTGPEQFF
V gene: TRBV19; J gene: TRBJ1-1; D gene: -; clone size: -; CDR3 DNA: TGTGCCAGTAGTATAGCGCGGAGCATGAACACTGAAGCTTTCTTT; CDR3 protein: CASSIARSMNTEAFF
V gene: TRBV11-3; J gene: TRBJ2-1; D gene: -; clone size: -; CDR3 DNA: TGTGCCAGCAGCTTTCGCCAGGGGGGTGAGCAGTTCTTC; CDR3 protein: CASSFRQGGEQFF
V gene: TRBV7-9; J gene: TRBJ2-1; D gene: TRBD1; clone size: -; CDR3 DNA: TGTGCCAGCAGCTTATGGGACAGAGAAAGGTGGAATGAGCAGTTCTTC; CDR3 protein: CASSLWDRERWNEQFF